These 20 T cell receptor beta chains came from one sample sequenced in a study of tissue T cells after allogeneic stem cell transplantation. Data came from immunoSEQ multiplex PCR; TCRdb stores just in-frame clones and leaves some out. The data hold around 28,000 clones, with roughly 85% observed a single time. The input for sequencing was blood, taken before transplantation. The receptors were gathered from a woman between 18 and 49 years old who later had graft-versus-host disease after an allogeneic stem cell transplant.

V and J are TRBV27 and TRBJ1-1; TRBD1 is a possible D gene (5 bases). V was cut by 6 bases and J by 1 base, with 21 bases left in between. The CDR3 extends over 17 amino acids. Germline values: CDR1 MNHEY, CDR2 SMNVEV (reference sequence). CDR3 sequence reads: CASSYGGSMSPNTEAFF. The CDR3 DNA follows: TGTGCCAGCAGCTATGGGGGATCGATGAGTCCGAACACTGAAGCTTTCTTT.

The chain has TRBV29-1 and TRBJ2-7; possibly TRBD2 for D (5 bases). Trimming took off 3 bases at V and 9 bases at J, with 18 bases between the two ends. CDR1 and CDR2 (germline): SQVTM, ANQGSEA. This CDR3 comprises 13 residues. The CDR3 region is CSVEVTGSLGQYF. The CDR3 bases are TGCAGCGTTGAGGTTACGGGGTCCCTCGGGCAGTACTTC.

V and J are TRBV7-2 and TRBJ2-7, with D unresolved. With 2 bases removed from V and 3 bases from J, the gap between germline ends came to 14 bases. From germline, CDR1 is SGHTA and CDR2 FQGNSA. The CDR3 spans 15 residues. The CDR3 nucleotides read TGTGCCAGCAGCTTAAGGCGTGGGATTCTCTACGAGCAGTACTTC. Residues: CASSLRRGILYEQYF.

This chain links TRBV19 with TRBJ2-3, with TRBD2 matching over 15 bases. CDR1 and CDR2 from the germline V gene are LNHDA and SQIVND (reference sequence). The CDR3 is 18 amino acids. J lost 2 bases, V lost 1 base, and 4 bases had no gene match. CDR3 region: CASSIGTSGRAITDTQYF. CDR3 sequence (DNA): TGTGCCAGTAGTATAGGGACTAGCGGGAGGGCCATCACAGATACGCAGTATTTT.

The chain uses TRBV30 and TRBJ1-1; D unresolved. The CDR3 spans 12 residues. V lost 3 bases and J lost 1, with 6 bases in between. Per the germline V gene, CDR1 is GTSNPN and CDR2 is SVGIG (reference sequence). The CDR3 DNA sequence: TGTGCCTGGAGGACGGCGAACACTGAAGCTTTCTTT. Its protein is CAWRTANTEAFF.

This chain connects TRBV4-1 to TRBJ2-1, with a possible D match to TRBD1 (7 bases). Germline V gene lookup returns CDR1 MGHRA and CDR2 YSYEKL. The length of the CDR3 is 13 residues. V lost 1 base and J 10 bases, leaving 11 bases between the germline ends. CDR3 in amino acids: CASSQARGEEQFF. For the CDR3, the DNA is TGCGCCAGCAGCCAAGCCAGGGGGGAGGAGCAGTTCTTC.

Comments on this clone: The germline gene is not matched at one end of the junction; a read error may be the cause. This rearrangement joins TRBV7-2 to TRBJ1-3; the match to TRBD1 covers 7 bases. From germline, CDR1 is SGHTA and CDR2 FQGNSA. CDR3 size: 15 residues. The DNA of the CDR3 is TGTGCCGGCAGCGACTCGACAGGGTCGGGAAACACCATATATTTT. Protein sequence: CAGSDSTGSGNTIYF.

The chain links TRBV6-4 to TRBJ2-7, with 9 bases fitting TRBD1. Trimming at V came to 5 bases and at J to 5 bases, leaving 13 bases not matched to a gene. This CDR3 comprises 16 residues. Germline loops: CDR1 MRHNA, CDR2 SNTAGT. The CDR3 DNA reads TGTGCCAGCAGTCTCCACGGGACAGGGAGGACAGACGAGCAGTACTTC. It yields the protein CASSLHGTGRTDEQYF.

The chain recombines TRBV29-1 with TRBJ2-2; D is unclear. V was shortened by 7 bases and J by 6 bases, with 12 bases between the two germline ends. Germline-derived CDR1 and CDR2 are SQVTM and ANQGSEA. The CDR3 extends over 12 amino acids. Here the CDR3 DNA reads TGCAGCGCTCTTGGATACCCCGGGGAGCTGTTTTTT. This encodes CSALGYPGELFF.

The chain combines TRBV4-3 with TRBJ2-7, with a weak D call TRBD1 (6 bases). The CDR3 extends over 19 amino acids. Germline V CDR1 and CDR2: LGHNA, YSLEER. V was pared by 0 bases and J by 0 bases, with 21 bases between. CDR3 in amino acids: CASSQDLSLTGLVSYEQYF. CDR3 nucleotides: TGCGCCAGCAGCCAAGATCTCAGCCTAACAGGGCTAGTCTCCTACGAGCAGTACTTC.

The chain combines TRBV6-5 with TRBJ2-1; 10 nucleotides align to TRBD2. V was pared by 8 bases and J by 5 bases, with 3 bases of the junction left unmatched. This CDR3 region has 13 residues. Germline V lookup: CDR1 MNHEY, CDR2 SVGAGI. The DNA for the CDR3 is TGTGCCAGCGGGACTAGCGACAACAATGAGCAGTTCTTC. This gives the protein CASGTSDNNEQFF.

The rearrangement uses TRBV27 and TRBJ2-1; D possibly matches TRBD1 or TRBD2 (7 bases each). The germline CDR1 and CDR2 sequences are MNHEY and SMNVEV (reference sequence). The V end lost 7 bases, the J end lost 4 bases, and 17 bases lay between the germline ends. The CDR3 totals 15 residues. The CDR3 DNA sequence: TGTGCCAGCACCCCTCAGGGGGGGAGATACAATGAGCAGTTCTTC. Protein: CASTPQGGRYNEQFF.

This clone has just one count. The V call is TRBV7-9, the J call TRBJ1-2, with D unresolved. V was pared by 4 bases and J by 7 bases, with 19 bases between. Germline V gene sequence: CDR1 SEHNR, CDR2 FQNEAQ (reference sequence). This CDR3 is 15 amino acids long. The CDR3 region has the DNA TGTGCCAGCAGCTCCCTCCCCATCTCGTCGAGTGGCTACACCTTC. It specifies CASSSLPISSSGYTF.

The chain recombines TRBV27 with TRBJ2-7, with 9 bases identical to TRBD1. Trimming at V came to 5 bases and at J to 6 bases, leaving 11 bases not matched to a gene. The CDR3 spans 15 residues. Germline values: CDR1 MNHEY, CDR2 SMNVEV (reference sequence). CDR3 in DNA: TGTGCCAGCAGTGACAAGCCGGGACAGGGTAGCGAGCAGTACTTC. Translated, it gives CASSDKPGQGSEQYF.

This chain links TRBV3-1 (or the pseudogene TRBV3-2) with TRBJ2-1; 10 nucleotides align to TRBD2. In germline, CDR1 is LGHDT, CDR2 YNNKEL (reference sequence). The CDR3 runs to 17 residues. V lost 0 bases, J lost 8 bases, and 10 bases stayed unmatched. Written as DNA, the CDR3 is TGTGCCAGCAGCCAAGACTCCCGGGGACTAGCGTCGGATGAGCAGTTCTTC. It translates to CASSQDSRGLASDEQFF.

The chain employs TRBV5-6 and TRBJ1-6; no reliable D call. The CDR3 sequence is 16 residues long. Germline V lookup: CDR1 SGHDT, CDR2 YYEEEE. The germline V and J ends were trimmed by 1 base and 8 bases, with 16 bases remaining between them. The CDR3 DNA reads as TGTGCCAGCAGCTTGTTGGGGAAAATCTCGGATTCACCCCTCCACTTT. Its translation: CASSLLGKISDSPLHF.

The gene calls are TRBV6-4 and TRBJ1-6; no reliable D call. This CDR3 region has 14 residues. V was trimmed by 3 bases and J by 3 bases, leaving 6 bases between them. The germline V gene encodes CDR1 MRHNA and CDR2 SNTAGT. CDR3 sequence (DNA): TGTGCCAGCAGTGAAGACAACTATAATTCACCCCTCCACTTT. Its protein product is CASSEDNYNSPLHF.

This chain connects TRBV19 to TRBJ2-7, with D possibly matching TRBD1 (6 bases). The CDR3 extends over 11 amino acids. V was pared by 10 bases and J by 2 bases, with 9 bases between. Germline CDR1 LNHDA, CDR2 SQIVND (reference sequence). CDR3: CATRQAYEQYF. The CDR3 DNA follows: TGTGCCACCAGACAGGCCTACGAGCAGTACTTC.

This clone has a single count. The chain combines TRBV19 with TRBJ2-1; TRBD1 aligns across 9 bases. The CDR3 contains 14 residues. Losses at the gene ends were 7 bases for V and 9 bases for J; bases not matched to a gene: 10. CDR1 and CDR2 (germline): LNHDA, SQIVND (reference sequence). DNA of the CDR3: TGTGCCAGTAAGATACAGGGGGCGCTCGGTGAGCAGTTCTTC. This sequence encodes CASKIQGALGEQFF.

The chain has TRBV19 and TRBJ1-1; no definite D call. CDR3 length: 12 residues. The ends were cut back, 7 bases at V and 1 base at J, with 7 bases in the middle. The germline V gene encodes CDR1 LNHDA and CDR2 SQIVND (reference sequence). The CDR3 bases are TGTGCCAGTAAAAGGACGAACACTGAAGCTTTCTTT. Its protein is CASKRTNTEAFF.